This T cell receptor (beta chain) is drawn from a study of blood T cell repertoires in COVID-19. Study context: The United States, Italy and Spain supplied acute and convalescent COVID-19 samples.

This CDR3 is built from 13 residues. With 6 bases clipped from V and 8 bases from J, the junction kept 5 bases outside the gene matches. CDR1 is MNHEY and CDR2 is SVGAGI in the germline V gene. As processed by the authors: Reference gene primers were amplified, and this amplification served to estimate nucleated cell counts. Assay: immunoSEQ multiplex PCR; the TCRdb copy retains only in-frame clones and omits some. V and J calls and clone size follow that table, whereas D and trimming were derived from the DNA. The profile shows some 400,000 clones, about nine tenths of them singletons. The participants were between roughly 18 and 89 years old and came from under 25 US areas.

Sequenced input: PBMCs or T cells enriched from blood (not recorded which). The chain carries TRBV6-5 and TRBJ1-4, with TRBD1 identical over 8 bases. This TCR was recovered from a woman aged 25 to 39 who had recovered from COVID-19. The CDR3 here is CASRLRDREKLFF. For the CDR3, the DNA is TGTGCCAGCAGACTCCGGGACAGGGAAAAACTGTTTTTT.